This T cell receptor beta chain was sequenced in a study of breast tumors, draining lymph nodes, adjacent tissues. This clonotype was seen repeatedly, ten times or more. Its antigen remains unknown. The CDR3 has 16 amino acids. Germline trimming cut 2 bases from V and 6 bases from J; bases unmatched to any gene: 12. Per the germline V gene, CDR1 is DFQATT and CDR2 is SNEGSKA (reference sequence). TCRdb passed the multiplex PCR reads through MiXCR, listing each CDR3 protein once. This table has around 19,000 distinct CDR3 sequences, roughly 32% appearing once. General observations from the study: Tumors had less TCR diversity than lymph nodes, more than nontumor tissue.

The chain links TRBV20-1 to TRBJ1-5; TRBD1 aligns across 8 bases. This receptor was taken from a female donor with breast cancer. Some clones in this sample may be carry-over from other donors' samples. The sequencing sample was made of breast tumor tissue. The CDR3 DNA reads as TGCAGTGCTAGACGCTTACAGGGGGGAGGTTCTCAGCCCCAGCATTTT. Amino acid sequence: CSARRLQGGGSQPQHF.